These 5 T cell receptor beta chains were all obtained from the same sample, sequenced in a study of preoperative IRX-2 immunotherapy in early breast cancer. Measured with immunoSEQ multiplex PCR; TCRdb has only the in-frame clones, and not every one. The top ten clones hold roughly 1.7% of a sample with more than 50,000 clones, roughly 94% of them seen once. Treatment reported: preoperative locoregional IRX-2 cytokine immunotherapy. This material was obtained from a patient treated with IRX-2 immunotherapy. The receptors come from a human donor with breast cancer.

This clone was detected only once. CDR3 protein: CASSLLAGPYNEQFF. The CDR3 bases are TGTGCCAGCAGCTTACTAGCGGGGCCCTACAATGAGCAGTTCTTC. The rearrangement uses TRBV7-3 and TRBJ2-1, with TRBD2 identical over 9 bases. Trimming took 2 bases from V and 2 from J; bases not matched to a gene: 1. Germline V gives CDR1 SGHTA, CDR2 FQGTGA. This CDR3 has 15 amino acids.

The chain uses TRBV19 and TRBJ2-1; TRBD2 is a possible D gene (6 bases). Germline V gene sequence: CDR1 LNHDA, CDR2 SQIVND (reference sequence). V was clipped by 5 bases and J by 3 bases, with 14 bases between them. The CDR3 runs 15 residues. CDR3 coding DNA: TGTGCCAGTAGTTGGGGACGGGGAGGCTACAATGAGCAGTTCTTC. It specifies CASSWGRGGYNEQFF.

The V call is TRBV4-3, the J call TRBJ2-7; 8 bases map to TRBD2. Germline values: CDR1 LGHNA, CDR2 YSLEER. The CDR3 has 15 residues. V dropped 0 bases and J dropped 3; count of bases not matched to a gene: 4. CDR3 loop: CASSQESSGLYEQYF. The CDR3 coding sequence is TGCGCCAGCAGCCAAGAGTCTAGCGGGCTCTACGAGCAGTACTTC.

This clone was seen only once. The gene calls are TRBV18 and TRBJ2-1; 9 nucleotides match TRBD1. V shed 3 bases, J shed 7 bases, and the junction held 4 bases outside the gene matches. The CDR3 extends over 14 amino acids. CDR1 and CDR2 (germline): KGHSH, LQKENI. CDR3 loop: CASSPGQGGNEQFF. DNA for the CDR3: TGTGCCAGCTCACCGGGACAGGGTGGGAATGAGCAGTTCTTC.

This chain connects TRBV6-6 to TRBJ2-1, with 8 bases that match TRBD2. The trim removed 4 bases at V and 8 bases at J, leaving 7 bases unmatched. Germline V gene data show CDR1 as MNHNY and CDR2 as SVGAGI (reference sequence). The CDR3 length is 14 residues. The DNA for the CDR3 is TGTGCCAGCAGTTCAAGCGGGAGAGGAGATGAGCAGTTCTTC. Its translation: CASSSSGRGDEQFF.